The rows below give T cell receptor beta chains drawn from one sample of a study of human T cells and chemical hapten exposure. TCRdb recomputed calls from the RACE reads with MiXCR, one row per CDR3 protein. Altogether 180,000 or so distinct CDR3 sequences are present, 20% to 25% being singletons, with the ten largest covering roughly 6.7%. The sample consisted of whole blood, taken in connection with sensitization to the hapten diphenylcyclopropenone (DPC). These receptors were taken from a woman aged 45-59 years with alopecia areata. Some clones in this sample may be carry-over from other donors' samples. The CDR3 runs from the conserved cysteine through the conserved F or W. A D gene is named only where the DNA matches it firmly. Rows may omit the clone size; those that give it use once, few, many or a size class.

few TRBJ2-2 TRBV7-9 NA CASSPTGRFNTGELFF TGTGCCAGCAGCCCTACGGGCAGGTTTAACACCGGGGAGCTGTTTTTT
few TRBJ2-1 TRBV9 TRBD2 CASSPGTSGRGEQFF TGTGCCAGCAGCCCGGGGACTAGCGGGAGGGGTGAGCAGTTCTTC
NA TRBJ1-1 TRBV12-3/TRBV12-4 NA CASSLGIRRTEAFF TGTGCCAGCAGTCTAGGTATTCGTCGCACTGAAGCTTTCTTT
many TRBJ1-2 TRBV20-1 NA CSARERSYGYTF TGCAGTGCTAGAGAGCGATCCTATGGCTACACCTTC
NA TRBJ2-3 TRBV2 NA CASSKDSLAQYF TGTGCCAGCAGTAAGGACAGCCTCGCGCAGTATTTT
NA TRBJ2-7 TRBV5-4 NA CASSFGGNWDYEQYF TGTGCCAGCAGCTTTGGTGGGAATTGGGACTACGAGCAGTACTTC
few TRBJ2-5 TRBV7-9 TRBD1 CASSLQGAQETQYF TGTGCCAGCAGCTTACAGGGGGCGCAGGAGACCCAGTACTTC
NA TRBJ2-5 TRBV7-2 NA CASSSARETQYF TGTGCCAGCAGCAGTGCCAGAGAGACCCAGTACTTC
NA TRBJ1-5 TRBV5-1 NA CADRRRYQPQHF TGCGCCGATCGGCGGCGCTATCAGCCCCAGCATTTT
few TRBJ2-3 TRBV10-3 TRBD2 CAISQGLAGEGTDTQYF TGTGCCATCAGTCAGGGACTAGCGGGAGAGGGCACAGATACGCAGTATTTT
NA TRBJ2-3 TRBV7-2 NA CASSLEGSSTDTQYF TGTGCCAGCAGCTTAGAGGGCAGCAGCACAGATACGCAGTATTTT
NA TRBJ2-3 TRBV5-1 NA CASSPDITDTQYF TGCGCCAGCAGCCCGGACATCACAGATACGCAGTATTTT
once TRBJ2-1 TRBV11-2 NA CASSLGPTYNEQFF TGTGCCAGCAGCTTAGGACCTACCTACAATGAGCAGTTCTTC
few TRBJ2-2 TRBV5-1 NA CASRPGPFDTGELFF TGCGCCAGCAGACCCGGGCCCTTCGACACCGGGGAGCTGTTTTTT
NA TRBJ1-1 TRBV12-3/TRBV12-4 NA CASSLEGEDEAFF TGTGCCAGCAGTTTAGAAGGGGAGGATGAAGCTTTCTTT
NA TRBJ1-2 TRBV11-2 NA CASSPSARIYGYTF TGTGCCAGCAGCCCGAGTGCCAGAATTTATGGCTACACCTTC